These 32 T cell receptor beta chains were sequenced from one sample in a study of CD8+ T cells in alopecia areata (dated by TCRdb to 2017 to 2018). Sample time point, as interpreted from the label and publication: around 4 weeks on oral tofacitinib. This specimen's treatment or condition label, per the study, means: oral pan-JAK inhibitor, 5-10 mg twice daily. To prepare the library, the immunoSEQ multiplex PCR assay was applied. For TCR sequencing, RNA was extracted from every sample and reverse transcribed into cDNA to serve as template. TCRdb's version of the immuneACCESS table is confined to in-frame rearrangements and falls short of the full clone set. An unresolved V gene accounts for under half of the shortfall where checked; the remainder is of unknown origin. The sample contains about 190,000 clones, 50% to 60% of them found a single time. 0.65% to 0.7% of the sample comes from the top ten.

The sequencing here drew on CD4+ T cells sorted from blood, taken at week 4, from a patient treated with tofacitinib. The receptors originated from a human donor with alopecia areata.

The chain is built from TRBV2 and TRBJ2-1, with D possibly being TRBD1 or TRBD2 (6 bases each). Trimming stripped 4 bases from V and 0 bases from J, with 22 bases between. Germline loops: CDR1 SNHLY, CDR2 FYNNEI. The CDR3 has 19 amino acids. Here the CDR3 DNA reads TGTGCCAGCAGTGCCCCCGACGGGGGACAAAGAAGCTCCTACAATGAGCAGTTCTTC. It translates to CASSAPDGGQRSSYNEQFF.

J is TRBJ1-5 and V is TRBV7-2; the D gene is possibly TRBD1 (5 bases). The CDR3 has 13 amino acids. The germline CDR1 and CDR2 sequences are SGHTA and FQGNSA. Trimming shortened V by 8 bases and J by 4 bases, and 12 bases separated the two germline ends. CDR3 sequence: CASRRGPNQPQHF. CDR3 coding DNA: TGTGCCAGCCGACGGGGCCCAAATCAGCCCCAGCATTTT. Using reference TRBV7-2 and TRBJ1-5 for the parts outside the CDR3, the full variable domain is GAGVSQSPSNKVTEKGKDVELRCDPISGHTALYWYRQSLGQGLEFLIYFQGNSAPDKSGLPSDRFSAERTGGSVSTLTIQRTQQEDSAVYLCASRRGPNQPQHFGDGTRLSIL.

The table lists this clone with a few counts. The chain links TRBV30 to TRBJ2-7, with D perhaps matching TRBD1 or TRBD2 (5 bases each). V shed 4 bases and J shed 3 bases, with 10 bases lying between them. The CDR3 covers 12 residues. Germline CDR1 and CDR2: GTSNPN and SVGIG (reference sequence). The CDR3 spells CAWNRDGYEQYF. DNA for the CDR3: TGTGCCTGGAACCGGGACGGCTACGAGCAGTACTTC.

The count of this clone is one. V gene TRBV6-1 combines with J gene TRBJ1-4; D remains ambiguous. Germline V CDR1 and CDR2: MNHNS, SASEGT. The V end lost 0 bases, the J end lost 8 bases, and 13 bases lay between the germline ends. CDR3 length equals 15 residues. The DNA for the CDR3 is TGTGCCAGCAGTGAAGCGGCAGTTCGTGAAGAAAAACTGTTTTTT. It codes for CASSEAAVREEKLFF.

The chain couples TRBV9 to TRBJ2-5; D might be TRBD2 (6 bases). Germline values: CDR1 SGDLS, CDR2 YYNGEE. The CDR3 spans 14 residues. V shed 2 bases and J shed 2 bases, with 10 bases lying between them. CDR3 amino acids: CASSVGGIQETQYF. The CDR3 region has the DNA TGTGCCAGCAGCGTCGGGGGAATACAAGAGACCCAGTACTTC.

In its sample, this clone was seen a few times. The chain recombines TRBV19 with TRBJ2-3; D is perhaps TRBD2 (5 bases). Germline V gives CDR1 LNHDA, CDR2 SQIVND (reference sequence). V was pared by 3 bases and J by 0 bases, with 19 bases between. CDR3 length: 18 amino acids. The DNA of the CDR3 is TGTGCCAGTAGTATCCCCCCGATGGGCGGGCTAAGCACAGATACGCAGTATTTT. This translates into CASSIPPMGGLSTDTQYF.

This clone was seen a few times. The gene calls are TRBV29-1 and TRBJ2-5; 10 nucleotides match TRBD2. Per the germline V gene, CDR1 is SQVTM and CDR2 is ANQGSEA. V was pared by 7 bases and J by 4 bases, with 9 bases of the junction left unmatched. CDR3 length: 14 amino acids. This CDR3 reads CSALRLAGVETQYF. CDR3 nucleotide sequence: TGCAGCGCCCTGAGGCTAGCGGGAGTAGAGACCCAGTACTTC.

The chain uses TRBV6-5 and TRBJ2-2, with 10 bases fitting TRBD2. This CDR3 region has 15 residues. V trimming: 0 bases; J trimming: 6 bases; junction bases outside the gene matches: 1. The germline V gene encodes CDR1 MNHEY and CDR2 SVGAGI. CDR3 DNA: TGTGCCAGCAGTTACTCGGGACTAGCGCCCGGGGAGCTGTTTTTT. This gives the protein CASSYSGLAPGELFF.

This clone was counted only a few times. V is TRBV7-8 and J is TRBJ2-7, with TRBD1 matching over 11 bases. From germline, CDR1 is SGHVS and CDR2 FQNEAQ. The length of the CDR3 is 14 residues. With 4 bases clipped from V and 4 bases from J, the junction kept 3 bases outside the gene matches. The chain's CDR3 is CASSSGTGGYEQYF. Written as DNA, the CDR3 is TGTGCCAGCAGCTCCGGGACAGGGGGTTACGAGCAGTACTTC.

This chain links TRBV29-1 with TRBJ2-5; 12 bases are shared with TRBD1. V lost 0 bases and J lost 5; bases outside the gene matches: 4. There are 15 residues in the CDR3. Germline V gene data show CDR1 as SQVTM and CDR2 as ANQGSEA. The CDR3 region has the DNA TGCAGCGTTGAAGATGCCGGGACAGGGGGCGAGACCCAGTACTTC. Protein product: CSVEDAGTGGETQYF.

The chain combines TRBV30 with TRBJ2-7; no firm D call. Germline V CDR1 and CDR2: GTSNPN, SVGIG (reference sequence). The CDR3 has 13 amino acids. V was pared by 0 bases and J by 3 bases, with 9 bases between. CDR3 coding DNA: TGTGCCTGGAGTGTAGGGTTGGGCTACGAGCAGTACTTC. This gives the protein CAWSVGLGYEQYF.

The table lists this clone with a count of one. The chain employs TRBV5-1 and TRBJ2-1; 13 positions agree with TRBD2. Germline assignment: CDR1 SGHRS and CDR2 YFSETQ. The CDR3 has 15 residues. With V trimmed by 4 bases and J by 7 bases, 5 bases remained unmatched. DNA for the CDR3: TGCGCCAGCAGCCCGGGACTAGCGGGGCGGAATGAGCAGTTCTTC. It yields the protein CASSPGLAGRNEQFF.

This chain connects TRBV6-5 to TRBJ1-5; D call uncertain. V was trimmed by 2 bases and J by 3 bases, leaving 8 bases between them. The CDR3 is 14 residues long. The germline gives CDR1 MNHEY, CDR2 SVGAGI. The CDR3, as DNA: TGTGCCAGCAGTTACAAGGGTCCCAATCAGCCCCAGCATTTT. Amino acid sequence: CASSYKGPNQPQHF.

The J gene is TRBJ1-1, the V gene TRBV19, with 8 bases that match TRBD1. The CDR3 runs to 13 residues. V lost 6 bases, J lost 2 bases, and 2 bases stayed unmatched. The V gene's germline CDR1 is LNHDA and CDR2 SQIVND (reference sequence). The CDR3 loop is CASRDRANTEAFF. The CDR3 DNA follows: TGTGCCAGTAGGGACAGGGCCAACACTGAAGCTTTCTTT.

The CDR3 loop is CASIWTGGYEQYF. CDR3 DNA sequence: TGTGCCAGCATATGGACAGGGGGCTACGAGCAGTACTTC. The V gene is TRBV2, the J gene TRBJ2-7; TRBD1 agrees at 10 bases. The CDR3 is 13 residues long. The V gene's germline CDR1 is SNHLY and CDR2 FYNNEI. The ends lost 7 bases at V and 3 bases at J; junction bases unmatched: 3. The whole variable domain, filled in from reference TRBV2 and TRBJ2-7, reads EPEVTQTPSHQVTQMGQEVILRCVPISNHLYFYWYRQILGQKVEFLVSFYNNEISEKSEIFDDQFSVERPDGSNFTLKIRSTKLEDSAMYFCASIWTGGYEQYFGPGTRLTVT.

This sequence joins TRBV30 and TRBJ2-5, with TRBD2 matching over 7 bases. The germline CDR1 and CDR2 sequences are GTSNPN and SVGIG (reference sequence). This CDR3 contains 13 residues. The junction had 4 bases not matched to a gene; V was cut back by 4 bases and J by 2 bases. CDR3 nucleotides: TGTGCCTGGACTAGCGGTACACAAGAGACCCAGTACTTC. Translated: CAWTSGTQETQYF.

This chain uses TRBV7-2 with TRBJ2-5, with D perhaps matching TRBD2 (6 bases). V dropped 5 bases and J dropped 6 bases, with 13 bases sitting between them. Germline V gene lookup returns CDR1 SGHTA and CDR2 FQGNSA. This CDR3 region has 13 residues. In DNA form, the CDR3 reads TGTGCCAGCAGCCAAACCGGAGGGAAGACCCAGTACTTC. Protein: CASSQTGGKTQYF.

The V and J genes are TRBV30 and TRBJ2-5; possibly TRBD1 for D (6 bases). The CDR3 is 15 residues long. V dropped 2 bases and J dropped 5 bases, with 18 bases sitting between them. The V gene's germline CDR1 is GTSNPN and CDR2 SVGIG (reference sequence). CDR3 residues: CAWSSDQGSRETQYF. CDR3 DNA sequence: TGTGCCTGGAGTAGCGACCAGGGGTCGAGGGAGACCCAGTACTTC.

The chain combines TRBV19 with TRBJ2-1; D tentatively reads TRBD1 or TRBD2 (5 bases each). The CDR3 length is 12 residues. Germline V lookup: CDR1 LNHDA, CDR2 SQIVND (reference sequence). V dropped 3 bases and J dropped 10 bases, with 10 bases sitting between them. The CDR3: CASSIRDHEQFF. CDR3 nucleotide sequence: TGTGCCAGTAGTATTCGGGACCACGAGCAGTTCTTC.

The table lists this clone with a count of one. V is TRBV9 and J is TRBJ2-1, with D possibly TRBD1 on 5 matching bases. The CDR3 has 17 amino acids. Trimming cost V 3 bases and J 0 bases, with 16 bases left between them. Germline CDR1 is SGDLS and CDR2 is YYNGEE. The CDR3 is CASSAHKGDSSYNEQFF. CDR3 DNA: TGTGCCAGCAGCGCTCACAAAGGGGATAGCTCCTACAATGAGCAGTTCTTC.

V usage is TRBV6-6 and J usage is TRBJ2-5; D perhaps matches TRBD2 (5 bases). V lost 3 bases and J lost 5, with 10 bases in between. Germline values: CDR1 MNHNY, CDR2 SVGAGI (reference sequence). CDR3 length equals 13 residues. The CDR3 bases are TGTGCCAGCAGTTATCATCGAGGGGAGACCCAGTACTTC. Amino acid sequence: CASSYHRGETQYF.

The chain is built from TRBV19 and TRBJ2-7; no firm D call. Trimming pared 5 bases from V and 5 bases from J, leaving 7 bases between. The CDR3 is 11 residues long. The germline V gene has CDR1 LNHDA and CDR2 SQIVND (reference sequence). CDR3 loop: CASSSFHEQYF. The CDR3 coding sequence is TGTGCCAGTAGTTCATTCCACGAGCAGTACTTC. Variable domain in full (rest from reference TRBV19 and TRBJ2-7): DGGITQSPKYLFRKEGQNVTLSCEQNLNHDAMYWYRQDPGQGLRLIYYSQIVNDFQKGDIAEGYSVSREKKESFPLTVTSAQKNPTAFYLCASSSFHEQYFGPGTRLTVT.

This clone was seen more than once but under ten times. The chain recombines TRBV18 with TRBJ2-6; D is possibly TRBD1 (7 bases). V was shortened by 3 bases and J by 4 bases, with 16 bases between the two germline ends. This CDR3 has 17 residues. Germline V gene sequence: CDR1 KGHSH, CDR2 LQKENI. CDR3 sequence reads: CASSPPTGTHGANVLTF. The CDR3 nucleotides are TGTGCCAGCTCACCGCCGACAGGGACTCACGGGGCCAACGTCCTGACTTTC. Complete variable domain (other parts from reference TRBV18 and TRBJ2-6): NAGVMQNPRHLVRRRGQEARLRCSPMKGHSHVYWYRQLPEEGLKFMVYLQKENIIDESGMPKERFSAEFPKEGPSILRIQQVVRGDSAAYFCASSPPTGTHGANVLTFGAGSRLTVL.

This clone was recorded many times. V and J are TRBV9 and TRBJ2-4, with D uncertain. The CDR3 runs 13 residues. Germline V CDR1 and CDR2: SGDLS, YYNGEE. V lost 5 bases, J lost 0 bases, and 6 bases lay in between. Written as DNA, the CDR3 is TGTGCCAGCAGTCCCGGAGCCAAAAACATTCAGTACTTC. This sequence encodes CASSPGAKNIQYF.

The CDR3: CASSYLAGGLYEQYF. Written as DNA, the CDR3 is TGTGCCAGCAGTTATTTAGCGGGAGGTTTGTACGAGCAGTACTTC. The V gene is TRBV6-6, the J gene TRBJ2-7, with TRBD2 identical over 10 bases. This CDR3 has 15 residues. Trimming cost V 3 bases and J 4 bases; bases outside gene matches: 6. The germline CDR1 and CDR2 sequences are MNHNY and SVGAGI (reference sequence).

V and J are TRBV5-6 and TRBJ1-5; D is ambiguous. CDR3 length: 18 residues. CDR1 and CDR2 from the germline V gene are SGHDT and YYEEEE. The V end was cut by 0 bases, the J end by 6 bases, with 22 bases between. The CDR3 nucleotides are TGTGCCAGCAGCTTGGATTTGGAGCTCCCCCACACGATTCAGCCCCAGCATTTT. Translation gives CASSLDLELPHTIQPQHF.

The rearrangement links TRBV25-1 to TRBJ2-6; D is unclear. Germline loops: CDR1 MGHDK, CDR2 SYGVNS. V was trimmed by 1 base and J by 0 bases, leaving 7 bases between them. The CDR3 consists of 16 residues. In nucleotides, the CDR3 is TGTGCCAGCAGTGAATCCCCGAGCTCTGGGGCCAACGTCCTGACTTTC. Protein product: CASSESPSSGANVLTF.

V usage is TRBV27 and J usage is TRBJ2-7; D is tentatively TRBD1 or TRBD2 (5 bases each). V dropped 4 bases and J dropped 4 bases, with 23 bases sitting between them. The CDR3 sequence is 17 residues long. Germline V gene lookup returns CDR1 MNHEY and CDR2 SMNVEV (reference sequence). This CDR3 is CASSSKHAGTTRYEQYF. The DNA for the CDR3 is TGTGCCAGCAGTTCGAAACACGCCGGGACGACTCGGTACGAGCAGTACTTC.

The chain has TRBV7-9 and TRBJ2-7, with TRBD1 matching 9 bases. Germline lookup yields CDR1 SEHNR and CDR2 FQNEAQ (reference sequence). Losses at the gene ends were 5 bases for V and 5 bases for J; bases not matched to a gene: 4. This CDR3 is built from 13 residues. DNA of the CDR3: TGTGCCAGCAGCCAGGGACAGGGAAACGAGCAGTACTTC. It yields the protein CASSQGQGNEQYF. The entire variable domain, with the rest obtained from reference TRBV7-9 and TRBJ2-7, is as follows: DTGVSQNPRHKITKRGQNVTFRCDPISEHNRLYWYRQTLGQGPEFLTYFQNEAQLEKSRLLSDRFSAERPKGSFSTLEIQRTEQGDSAMYLCASSQGQGNEQYFGPGTRLTVT.

The chain links TRBV7-2 to TRBJ2-3, with unresolved D. CDR1 and CDR2 (germline): SGHTA, FQGNSA. Trimming pared 5 bases from V and 4 bases from J, leaving 13 bases between. CDR3 length: 14 residues. CDR3 loop: CASSGYNLADTQYF. CDR3 DNA: TGTGCCAGCAGCGGATATAACCTAGCAGATACGCAGTATTTT.

This clone was found a few times. The chain carries TRBV2 and TRBJ1-1; the D is unclear. This CDR3 region has 14 residues. Trimming cost V 7 bases and J 0 bases, with 12 bases left between them. Germline CDR1 reads SNHLY; CDR2 reads FYNNEI. The CDR3 DNA sequence: TGTGCCAGCACATCGGGCCTCATGAACACTGAAGCTTTCTTT. It yields the protein CASTSGLMNTEAFF.

This chain joins TRBV5-4 and TRBJ1-1; D gene uncertain. The CDR3 runs 15 residues. Per germline, CDR1 SGHNT and CDR2 YYREEE (reference sequence). V was trimmed by 0 bases and J by 0 bases, leaving 9 bases between them. DNA of the CDR3: TGTGCCAGCAGCTTGGGTTCCAGGTTGAACACTGAAGCTTTCTTT. This sequence encodes CASSLGSRLNTEAFF.